This T cell receptor beta chain was captured by sequencing in a study of shared T cell receptors in the human thymus. The CDR3 is made up of 16 amino acids. Germline CDR1 is LGHNA and CDR2 is YNFKEQ. V lost 0 bases to trimming and J lost 7 bases, with 17 bases between them. Libraries were prepared by immunoSEQ multiplex PCR; TCRdb keeps only in-frame clonotypes and omits some of them. The table includes approximately 580,000 clones, more than 75% detected once. A further study also used this sample, focusing on human thymus T cells.

The chain has TRBV4-2 and TRBJ2-3; possibly TRBD2 for D (5 bases). The material sequenced was thymocytes. This TCR derives from a boy in the first two years of life with a congenital heart defect. In nucleotides, the CDR3 is TGTGCCAGCAGCCAAGAGAGCGGCAGTCCGTCTTATACGCAGTATTTT. Protein sequence: CASSQESGSPSYTQYF.